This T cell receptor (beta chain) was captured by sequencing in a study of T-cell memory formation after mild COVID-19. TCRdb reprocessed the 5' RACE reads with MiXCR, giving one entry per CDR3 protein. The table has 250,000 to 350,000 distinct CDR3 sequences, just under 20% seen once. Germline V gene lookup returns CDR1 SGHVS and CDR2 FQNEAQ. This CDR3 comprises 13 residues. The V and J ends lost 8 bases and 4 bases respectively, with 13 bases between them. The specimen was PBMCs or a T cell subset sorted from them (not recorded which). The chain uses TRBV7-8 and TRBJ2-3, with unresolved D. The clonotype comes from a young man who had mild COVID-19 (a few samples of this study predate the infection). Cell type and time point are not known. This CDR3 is CASGSRYPDTQYF. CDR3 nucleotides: TGTGCCAGCGGCTCCCGTTACCCAGATACGCAGTATTTT.